Each of the 18 T cell receptor beta chains below was sequenced from the same sample in a study of low-dose radiotherapy and immunotherapy resistance in tumors. Time point: before trial treatment. With TRAV- and TRBV-specific primers, first-strand cDNA was made, covering the alpha and beta chains. TCRs were put through approximately 20 PCR cycles of amplification with Phusion. A constant-region primer and the V-primer adapter served as the primer pair. TCRdb reanalysed the reads using MiXCR and keeps one entry per CDR3 protein. The sample carries approximately 90,000 distinct CDR3 sequences, 15% to 20% recorded once. Sequencing was performed on PBMCs, taken before treatment. The origin of the receptors is a male donor with prostate cancer.

This clonotype was found many times. The V gene is TRBV10-1, the J gene TRBJ2-6; no clear D gene. V shed 2 bases and J shed 3 bases, with 5 bases lying between them. This CDR3 spans 14 amino acids. In germline, CDR1 is WNHNN, CDR2 SYGVQD (reference sequence). CDR3 nucleotides: TGCGCCAGCAGTGAGGGAAGTGGGGCCAACGTCCTGACTTTC. It specifies CASSEGSGANVLTF.

This clonotype was observed many times. V is TRBV18 and J is TRBJ2-3; D is unclear. The CDR3 is 13 amino acids. Per the germline V gene, CDR1 is KGHSH and CDR2 is LQKENI. The V and J ends lost 3 bases and 6 bases respectively, with 10 bases between them. CDR3 in amino acids: CASSPRSLDTQYF. The CDR3 region has the DNA TGTGCCAGCTCACCTCGCAGTCTTGATACGCAGTATTTT. The complete variable domain, with remaining parts taken from reference TRBV18 and TRBJ2-3, reads NAGVMQNPRHLVRRRGQEARLRCSPMKGHSHVYWYRQLPEEGLKFMVYLQKENIIDESGMPKERFSAEFPKEGPSILRIQQVVRGDSAAYFCASSPRSLDTQYFGPGTRLTVL.

Ten or more counts support this clonotype. The genes are TRBV20-1 and TRBJ2-1, with 9 bases that match TRBD2. Germline loops: CDR1 DFQATT, CDR2 SNEGSKA (reference sequence). This CDR3 spans 16 amino acids. After removal of 6 bases from V and 2 bases from J, the junction contained 11 bases not matched to a gene. This CDR3 reads CSAEPLLAGTYNEQFF. DNA for the CDR3: TGCAGTGCCGAACCTCTCCTAGCGGGGACCTACAATGAGCAGTTCTTC.

Ten or more counts support this clonotype. The genes are TRBV7-2 and TRBJ2-7; TRBD2 matches at 10 bases. CDR1 is SGHTA, CDR2 FQGNSA, per germline. Trimming at V came to 3 bases and at J to 2 bases, leaving 13 bases not matched to a gene. This CDR3 is 18 amino acids long. The CDR3 here is CASSFVSASGGRTYEQYF. Here the CDR3 DNA reads TGTGCCAGCAGCTTCGTTTCGGCTAGCGGGGGCCGAACCTACGAGCAGTACTTC.

Ten or more counts support this clonotype. The chain employs TRBV9 and TRBJ2-3, with D possibly TRBD2 on 6 matching bases. Trimming pared 4 bases from V and 3 bases from J, leaving 12 bases between. Per germline, CDR1 SGDLS and CDR2 YYNGEE. This CDR3 has 14 residues. Here the CDR3 DNA reads TGTGCCAGCAGCCAACTAGCATTGACAGATACGCAGTATTTT. Its translation is CASSQLALTDTQYF.

In this sample, this clonotype turned up many times. The rearrangement links TRBV29-1 to TRBJ2-1, with 11 bases identical to TRBD2. Germline V lookup: CDR1 SQVTM, CDR2 ANQGSEA. This CDR3 has 17 amino acids. Trimming removed 2 bases from V and 2 bases from J; junction bases left unmatched: 8. The DNA of the CDR3 is TGCAGCGTTGAACGAACCGGACTAGCGGGCCCCTACAATGAGCAGTTCTTC. It specifies CSVERTGLAGPYNEQFF.

This clonotype has at least ten counts. This chain joins TRBV3-1 and TRBJ1-1, with 8 bases that match TRBD1. CDR3 length: 14 residues. The germline V gene encodes CDR1 LGHDT and CDR2 YNNKEL (reference sequence). Losses at the gene ends were 6 bases for V and 11 bases for J; bases not matched to a gene: 14. The CDR3 spells CASSLGQERPLAFF. For the CDR3, the DNA is TGTGCCAGCAGTCTGGGACAGGAGAGACCCCTGGCTTTCTTT.

J is TRBJ1-1 and V is TRBV3-1; D is possibly TRBD1 (6 bases). Germline values: CDR1 LGHDT, CDR2 YNNKEL (reference sequence). The V end lost 3 bases, the J end lost 11 bases, and 22 bases lay between the germline ends. The CDR3 length is 15 residues. CDR3 sequence: CASSHGGGRDPGAFF. The DNA for the CDR3 is TGTGCCAGCAGCCACGGGGGCGGGCGCGACCCTGGGGCTTTCTTT.

This clonotype appeared many times. The genes are TRBV5-1 and TRBJ1-1, with D tentatively TRBD1 (5 bases). Looked up from germline, CDR1 is SGHRS and CDR2 is YFSETQ. V dropped 4 bases and J dropped 6 bases, with 13 bases sitting between them. The CDR3 contains 13 residues. The CDR3 DNA reads as TGCGCCAGCAGCATATTAGGGGCGGCTGAAGCTTTCTTT. As protein: CASSILGAAEAFF. The full variable domain, completed using reference TRBV5-1 and TRBJ1-1, is KAGVTQTPRYLIKTRGQQVTLSCSPISGHRSVSWYQQTPGQGLQFLFEYFSETQRNKGNFPGRFSGRQFSNSRSEMNVSTLELGDSALYLCASSILGAAEAFFGQGTRLTVV.

A word on this clonotype: A far larger clone is only one base removed, so a read error is likely. This rearrangement joins TRBV10-2 to TRBJ2-4, with 13 nucleotides matching TRBD2. The CDR3 sequence is 15 residues long. J gave up 11 bases and V 6 bases, and 10 bases lay outside the gene matches. Germline loops: CDR1 WSHSY, CDR2 SAAADI. The CDR3 DNA reads as TGCGCCAGCAGGATTACTAGCGGGGGGGCCTCGGTTCAGTACTTC. This translates into CASRITSGGASVQYF.

This clonotype was seen more than once but under ten times. This chain uses TRBV5-1 with TRBJ2-1; D ambiguous. Germline V gene lookup returns CDR1 SGHRS and CDR2 YFSETQ. Between the trimmed V and J ends, which lost 6 bases and 0 bases, there was a span of 10 bases. The CDR3 contains 14 residues. Here the CDR3 reads CASIPDNSYNEQFF. As DNA, the CDR3 is TGCGCCAGCATTCCGGATAACTCCTACAATGAGCAGTTCTTC.

This clonotype came up many times. The V call is TRBV3-1, the J call TRBJ2-2; 10 positions agree with TRBD1. Germline lookup yields CDR1 LGHDT and CDR2 YNNKEL (reference sequence). The CDR3 covers 16 residues. After removal of 1 base from V and 7 bases from J, the junction contained 6 bases not matched to a gene. In DNA, the CDR3 is TGTGCCAGCAGCCAAGGATGGGACAGGGGTGACGGGGAGCTGTTTTTT. Protein sequence: CASSQGWDRGDGELFF.

There are many counts of this clonotype. The chain combines TRBV19 with TRBJ2-1, with D uncertain. In germline, CDR1 is LNHDA, CDR2 SQIVND (reference sequence). The CDR3 is 13 residues long. CDR3 bases: TGTGGGAGTAGGTCGAGCTCCTACAATGAGCAGTTCTTC. Protein sequence: CGSRSSSYNEQFF.

In its sample, this clonotype was seen many times. DNA of the CDR3: TGTGCCAGCAACCAAGCGGGGGGGCGAGTGGATACGCAGTATTTT. Translating it yields CASNQAGGRVDTQYF. The rearrangement links TRBV2 to TRBJ2-3; 10 nucleotides align to TRBD2. From germline, CDR1 is SNHLY and CDR2 FYNNEI. The CDR3 spans 15 residues. Trimming took 7 bases from V and 6 from J; bases not matched to a gene: 10.

This clonotype has ten or more counts. The chain uses TRBV5-1 and TRBJ1-1; D is possibly TRBD1 (5 bases). Trimming left V 1 base short and J 2 bases short, with 12 bases between. The CDR3 is made up of 15 amino acids. CDR1 SGHRS and CDR2 YFSETQ come from the germline V gene. The CDR3 reads CASSLRTGFNTEAFF. The CDR3 nucleotides read TGCGCCAGCAGCTTGAGAACAGGTTTTAACACTGAAGCTTTCTTT.

This clonotype was observed at least ten times. The genes are TRBV5-1 and TRBJ1-3, with D unresolved. The length of the CDR3 is 14 residues. Germline lookup yields CDR1 SGHRS and CDR2 YFSETQ. The V and J ends lost 2 bases and 2 bases respectively, with 8 bases between them. In DNA, the CDR3 is TGCGCCAGCAGCTTCGGCCAGGCTGGAAACACCATATATTTT. Its translation: CASSFGQAGNTIYF. The full variable domain, in which reference TRBV5-1 and TRBJ1-3 provide the parts outside the CDR3, is KAGVTQTPRYLIKTRGQQVTLSCSPISGHRSVSWYQQTPGQGLQFLFEYFSETQRNKGNFPGRFSGRQFSNSRSEMNVSTLELGDSALYLCASSFGQAGNTIYFGEGSWLTVV.

The chain recombines TRBV5-6 with TRBJ2-3; 14 nucleotides align to TRBD2. This CDR3 spans 16 amino acids. J was trimmed by 9 bases and V by 0 bases; bases with no gene match: 6. CDR1 is SGHDT and CDR2 is YYEEEE in the germline V gene. DNA of the CDR3: TGTGCCAGCAGCTTGGGACTAGCGGGGGGGCCTGGGACGCAGTATTTT. It is translated as CASSLGLAGGPGTQYF.

This clonotype was recorded many times. This rearrangement joins TRBV5-1 to TRBJ2-3; no reliable D call. CDR1 and CDR2 from the germline V gene are SGHRS and YFSETQ. V lost 4 bases and J 0 bases, leaving 9 bases between the germline ends. The CDR3 consists of 14 residues. The CDR3: CASSPAFSTDTQYF. The CDR3 bases are TGCGCCAGCAGCCCGGCCTTTAGCACAGATACGCAGTATTTT.